This T cell receptor (beta chain) is drawn from a study of blood T cells in healthy people across ages. Overall study results and limits: Whereas aged donors had fewer naive CD4+ cells, long-lived donors had more of them and higher diversity. Per-million-T-cell TCR beta diversity fell roughly linearly with age. The study regarded diversity estimates from one million T cells as underestimates.

PCR was performed a second time for 7 to 11 cycles using a sample-barcoded 5' primer and a J-beta primer mix. Each CDR3 protein gets one entry after TCRdb re-called the 5' RACE reads with MiXCR. The sample holds roughly 2 million distinct CDR3 sequences; around half are singletons and the top ten take approximately 2.1%. There were healthy Caucasian individuals from Russia, aged about 6 to 90, serving as donors. There are a few counts of this clonotype. Its antigen is not known. Sequences were obtained from blood. This receptor was taken from a middle-aged woman in good health.

The chain's CDR3 is CASSQVSGGPSDTQYF. CDR3 nucleotides: TGTGCCAGCAGCCAAGTGTCGGGGGGGCCGTCAGATACGCAGTATTTT. The chain carries TRBV4-2 and TRBJ2-3; 8 bases are a match to TRBD2. The CDR3 runs 16 residues. Germline CDR1 and CDR2: LGHNA and YNFKEQ. V dropped 1 base and J dropped 4; count of bases not matched to a gene: 7.